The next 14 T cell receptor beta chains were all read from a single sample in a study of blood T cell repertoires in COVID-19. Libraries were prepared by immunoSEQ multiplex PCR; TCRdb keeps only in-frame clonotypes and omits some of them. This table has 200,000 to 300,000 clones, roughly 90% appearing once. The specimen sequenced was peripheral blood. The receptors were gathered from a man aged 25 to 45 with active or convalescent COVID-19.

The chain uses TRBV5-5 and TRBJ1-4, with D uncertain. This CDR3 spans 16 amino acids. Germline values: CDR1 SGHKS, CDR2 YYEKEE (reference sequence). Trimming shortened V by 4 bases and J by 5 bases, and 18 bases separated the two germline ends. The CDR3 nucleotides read TGTGCCAGCAGCCTGCGGGGAGACACACCAAATGAAAAACTGTTTTTT. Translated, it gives CASSLRGDTPNEKLFF.

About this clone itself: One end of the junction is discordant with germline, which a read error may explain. CDR3 sequence (DNA): TGCGCCAACAGCTGGGGGGGCAGAGAGACCCAGTACTTC. Translation gives CANSWGGRETQYF. The rearrangement joins TRBV5-1 to TRBJ2-5, with a possible D match to TRBD2 (7 bases). Germline values: CDR1 SGHRS, CDR2 YFSETQ. The CDR3 is 13 residues long.

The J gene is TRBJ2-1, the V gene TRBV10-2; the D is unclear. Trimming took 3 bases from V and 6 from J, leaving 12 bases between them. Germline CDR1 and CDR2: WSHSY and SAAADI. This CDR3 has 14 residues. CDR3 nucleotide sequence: TGCGCCAGCAGTGACGGCCGGAGAAGCAATGAGCAGTTCTTC. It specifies CASSDGRRSNEQFF.

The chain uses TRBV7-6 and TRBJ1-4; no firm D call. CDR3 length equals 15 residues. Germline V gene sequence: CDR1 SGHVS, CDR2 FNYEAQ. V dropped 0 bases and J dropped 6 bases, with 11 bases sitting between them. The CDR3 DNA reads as TGTGCCAGCAGCTTAGCGGGAGCGTCGGATGAAAAACTGTTTTTT. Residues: CASSLAGASDEKLFF. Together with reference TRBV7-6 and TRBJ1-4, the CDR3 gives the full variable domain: GAGVSQSPRYKVTKRGQDVALRCDPISGHVSLYWYRQALGQGPEFLTYFNYEAQQDKSGLPNDRFSAERPEGSISTLTIQRTEQRDSAMYRCASSLAGASDEKLFFGSGTQLSVL.

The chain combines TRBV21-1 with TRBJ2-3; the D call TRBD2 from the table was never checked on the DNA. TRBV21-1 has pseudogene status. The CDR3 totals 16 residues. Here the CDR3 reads CASSKAAGYPTDTQYF. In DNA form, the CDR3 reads TGTGCCAGCAGCAAAGCGGCGGGGTACCCCACAGATACGCAGTATTTT.

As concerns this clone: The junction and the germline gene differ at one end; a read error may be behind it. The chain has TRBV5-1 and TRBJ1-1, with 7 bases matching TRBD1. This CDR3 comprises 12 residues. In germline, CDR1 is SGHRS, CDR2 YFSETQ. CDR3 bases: TGCGCCAGCAGCTTGGAGGCAGGGACAGCTTTTTTT. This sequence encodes CASSLEAGTAFF.

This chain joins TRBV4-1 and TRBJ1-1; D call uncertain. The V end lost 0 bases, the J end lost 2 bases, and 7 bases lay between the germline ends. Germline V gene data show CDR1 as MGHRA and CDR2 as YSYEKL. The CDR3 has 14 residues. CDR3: CASSQEEGNTEAFF. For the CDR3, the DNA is TGCGCCAGCAGCCAAGAAGAGGGAAACACTGAAGCTTTCTTT.

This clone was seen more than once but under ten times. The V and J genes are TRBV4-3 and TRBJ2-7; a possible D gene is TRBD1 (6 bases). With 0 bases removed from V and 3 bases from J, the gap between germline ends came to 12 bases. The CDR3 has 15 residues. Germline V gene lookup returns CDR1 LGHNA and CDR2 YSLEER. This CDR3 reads CASSQDRGEGYEQYF. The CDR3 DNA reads TGCGCCAGCAGCCAAGACAGGGGAGAAGGCTACGAGCAGTACTTC.

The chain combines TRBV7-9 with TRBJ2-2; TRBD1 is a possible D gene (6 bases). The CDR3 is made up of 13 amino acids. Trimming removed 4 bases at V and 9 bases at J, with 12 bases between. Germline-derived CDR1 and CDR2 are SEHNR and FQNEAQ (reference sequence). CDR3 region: CASSSQGQRELFF. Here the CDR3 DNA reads TGTGCCAGCAGCTCACAGGGTCAGCGGGAGCTGTTTTTT.

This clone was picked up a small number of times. CDR3 residues: CASSFREGIQPQHF. The CDR3 coding sequence is TGTGCCAGCAGTTTTAGGGAGGGGATTCAGCCCCAGCATTTT. The rearrangement links TRBV27 to TRBJ1-5; perhaps TRBD1 as D (5 bases). The CDR3 spans 14 residues. The V and J ends lost 3 bases and 6 bases respectively, with 12 bases between them. The germline CDR1 and CDR2 sequences are MNHEY and SMNVEV (reference sequence).

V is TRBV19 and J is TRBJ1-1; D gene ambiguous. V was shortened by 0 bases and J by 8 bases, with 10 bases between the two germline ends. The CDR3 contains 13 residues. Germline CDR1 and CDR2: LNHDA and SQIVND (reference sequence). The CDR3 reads CASSIDFEEEAFF. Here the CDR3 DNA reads TGTGCCAGTAGTATAGATTTCGAGGAAGAAGCTTTCTTT.

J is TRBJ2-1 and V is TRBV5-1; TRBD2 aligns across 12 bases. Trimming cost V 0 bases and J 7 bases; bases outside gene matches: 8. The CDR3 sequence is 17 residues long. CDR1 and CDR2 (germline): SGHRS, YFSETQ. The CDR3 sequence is CASSLDLAGGRFNEQFF. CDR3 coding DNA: TGCGCCAGCAGCTTGGACCTAGCGGGGGGGCGGTTTAATGAGCAGTTCTTC.

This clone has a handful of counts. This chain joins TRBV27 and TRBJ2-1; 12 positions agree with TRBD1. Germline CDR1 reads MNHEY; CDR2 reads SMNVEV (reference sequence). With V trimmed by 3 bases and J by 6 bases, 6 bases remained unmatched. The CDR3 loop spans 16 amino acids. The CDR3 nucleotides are TGTGCCAGCAGTTTCTCGGGACAGGGGGCGTTCAATGAGCAGTTCTTC. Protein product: CASSFSGQGAFNEQFF.

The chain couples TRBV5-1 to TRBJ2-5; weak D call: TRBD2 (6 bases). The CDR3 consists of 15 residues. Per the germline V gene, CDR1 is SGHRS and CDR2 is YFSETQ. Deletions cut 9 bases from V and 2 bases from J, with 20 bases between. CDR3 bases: TGCGCCACCAAAAGCGCCGAGGGGAGGCAAGAGACCCAGTACTTC. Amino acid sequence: CATKSAEGRQETQYF.